One and the same sample provided the 21 T cell receptor beta chains below, sequenced in a study of blood T cell repertoires in COVID-19. This table comes from immunoSEQ multiplex PCR, and its TCRdb copy is limited to in-frame clones, with some not included. Among 300,000 to 400,000 clones listed, over 80% were seen once. Sequencing was done on a sample of PBMCs or T cells enriched from blood (not recorded which). The receptors were sampled from a man aged 30 to 45 who had recovered from COVID-19.

The chain combines TRBV6-1 with TRBJ1-2; D is unclear. The germline V gene encodes CDR1 MNHNS and CDR2 SASEGT. Trimming removed 2 bases from V and 3 bases from J, with 16 bases in between. The CDR3 has 16 amino acids. This chain's CDR3 is CASSESGISSYYGYTF. The CDR3 DNA is TGTGCCAGCAGTGAATCGGGGATTAGTTCTTACTATGGCTACACCTTC.

The chain joins TRBV5-4 to TRBJ2-3, with TRBD2 matching over 11 bases. V shed 5 bases and J 1 base; nucleotides not matched to a gene: 0. Germline CDR1 SGHNT, CDR2 YYREEE (reference sequence). The CDR3 has 14 amino acids. The CDR3 region is CASRGLAGTDTQYF. Here the CDR3 DNA reads TGTGCCAGCAGGGGACTAGCGGGCACAGATACGCAGTATTTT.

This clone was seen more than once but under ten times. The V gene is TRBV7-2, the J gene TRBJ1-2; 7 bases agree with TRBD1. This CDR3 has 14 residues. V gave up 5 bases and J gave up 2 bases; unmatched junction bases: 5. Germline CDR1 is SGHTA and CDR2 is FQGNSA. The chain's CDR3 is CASSPSTGNYGYTF. CDR3 DNA sequence: TGTGCCAGCAGCCCCTCGACAGGGAACTATGGCTACACCTTC.

The V gene is TRBV6-5, the J gene TRBJ2-4; tentative D call: TRBD2 (7 bases). Germline V gene sequence: CDR1 MNHEY, CDR2 SVGAGI. The CDR3 length is 13 residues. This CDR3 reads CARREGVKNIQYF. CDR3 nucleotide sequence: TGTGCTAGGAGGGAGGGGGTCAAAAACATTCAGTACTTC.

The rearrangement uses TRBV5-1 and TRBJ1-1, with TRBD1 identical over 12 bases. The germline gives CDR1 SGHRS, CDR2 YFSETQ. V dropped 3 bases and J dropped 4; count of bases not matched to a gene: 7. The CDR3 consists of 16 residues. The CDR3 DNA follows: TGCGCCAGCAGCTCCGGGACAGGGGGCAGAGGCACTGAAGCTTTCTTT. Encoded protein: CASSSGTGGRGTEAFF.

The chain couples TRBV5-1 to TRBJ1-4; 7 nucleotides agree with TRBD1. Unmatched junction bases numbered 5, after V lost 6 bases and J lost 6 bases. The CDR3 has 13 residues. The germline gives CDR1 SGHRS, CDR2 YFSETQ. CDR3 in amino acids: CASTSTGDEKLFF. The CDR3 DNA follows: TGCGCCAGCACCTCCACAGGGGATGAAAAACTGTTTTTT.

This sequence joins TRBV5-4 and TRBJ2-7; 10 bases map to TRBD2. CDR1 SGHNT and CDR2 YYREEE come from the germline V gene (reference sequence). The CDR3 is 16 amino acids. V lost 4 bases and J lost 3; bases outside the gene matches: 10. The CDR3 nucleotides are TGTGCCAGCAGCCGCTCTACTAGCGGGGCCTTCTACGAGCAGTACTTC. This sequence encodes CASSRSTSGAFYEQYF.

The gene calls are TRBV5-1 and TRBJ1-2, with D perhaps matching TRBD1 (5 bases). Germline assignment: CDR1 SGHRS and CDR2 YFSETQ. The CDR3 length is 16 residues. V lost 7 bases, J lost 8 bases, and 27 bases lay in between. As DNA, the CDR3 is TGCGCCAGCCGCCAACGAGCCAGGGAAGATACTAAAGGCTACACCTTC. Amino acid sequence: CASRQRAREDTKGYTF.

This sequence joins TRBV24-1 and TRBJ2-2; 9 bases map to TRBD1. Germline V gives CDR1 KGHDR, CDR2 SFDVKD. This CDR3 is built from 16 residues. J lost 6 bases, V lost 2 bases, and 6 bases had no gene match. CDR3 DNA: TGTGCCACCAGTGATTCGGGACAGGGCTCGTCCGGGGAGCTGTTTTTT. Its translation: CATSDSGQGSSGELFF.

The genes are TRBV7-9 and TRBJ1-2; TRBD1 agrees at 8 bases. After removal of 4 bases from V and 1 base from J, the junction contained 14 bases not matched to a gene. Per germline, CDR1 SEHNR and CDR2 FQNEAQ (reference sequence). The CDR3 is 18 amino acids. In DNA, the CDR3 is TGTGCCAGCAGCTCACCGGGACAGGAGGCATCGTTTAACTATGGCTACACCTTC. Protein product: CASSSPGQEASFNYGYTF. The whole variable domain, filled in from reference TRBV7-9 and TRBJ1-2, reads DTGVSQNPRHKITKRGQNVTFRCDPISEHNRLYWYRQTLGQGPEFLTYFQNEAQLEKSRLLSDRFSAERPKGSFSTLEIQRTEQGDSAMYLCASSSPGQEASFNYGYTFGSGTRLTVV.

The CDR3 region is CASSGSGGTEQFF. CDR3 in DNA: TGTGCCAGCAGCGGGAGCGGGGGGACCGAGCAGTTCTTC. J is TRBJ2-1 and V is TRBV9, with 9 bases matching TRBD2. This CDR3 spans 13 amino acids. The germline V gene has CDR1 SGDLS and CDR2 YYNGEE. V trimming: 3 bases; J trimming: 10 bases; junction bases outside the gene matches: 5.

This sequence joins TRBV29-1 and TRBJ2-1; 9 bases are shared with TRBD1. V gave up 7 bases and J gave up 5 bases; unmatched junction bases: 12. Germline V gene lookup returns CDR1 SQVTM and CDR2 ANQGSEA. The length of the CDR3 is 15 residues. The CDR3 here is CSAHGTGIEDNEQFF. In DNA, the CDR3 is TGCAGCGCCCACGGGACAGGGATCGAGGACAATGAGCAGTTCTTC.

For this clone: An end of the junction does not agree with germline; a read error may underlie this. The chain links TRBV5-1 to TRBJ1-1; 8 nucleotides line up with TRBD1. The CDR3 extends over 14 amino acids. Germline V gives CDR1 SGHRS, CDR2 YFSETQ. The CDR3 loop is CASALQGVSTKAFF. CDR3 nucleotide sequence: TGCGCCAGCGCTTTACAGGGGGTTAGCACTAAAGCTTTCTTT.

This sequence joins TRBV5-1 and TRBJ1-6; D may be TRBD1 (5 bases). V was clipped by 0 bases and J by 5 bases, with 9 bases between them. This CDR3 has 15 residues. Per the germline V gene, CDR1 is SGHRS and CDR2 is YFSETQ. CDR3 in DNA: TGCGCCAGCAGCTTGGCGGCAGGGAATAATTCACCCCTCCACTTT. It specifies CASSLAAGNNSPLHF.

The chain is built from TRBV28 and TRBJ1-1; the match to TRBD1 covers 7 bases. The CDR3 totals 13 residues. J lost 0 bases, V lost 8 bases, and 3 bases had no gene match. Germline loops: CDR1 MDHEN, CDR2 SYDVKM. CDR3 nucleotide sequence: TGTGCCAGCGGGACAGATATGAACACTGAAGCTTTCTTT. This encodes CASGTDMNTEAFF.

The rearrangement uses TRBV29-1 and TRBJ1-3, with D unresolved. This CDR3 contains 15 residues. Germline V lookup: CDR1 SQVTM, CDR2 ANQGSEA. Trimming cost V 4 bases and J 2 bases, with 15 bases left between them. The DNA for the CDR3 is TGCAGCGTTGCGAACGAGGGTGGCCCTGGAAACACCATATATTTT. It yields the protein CSVANEGGPGNTIYF. The variable domain in full, completed from reference TRBV29-1 and TRBJ1-3, reads SAVISQKPSRDICQRGTSLTIQCQVDSQVTMMFWYRQQPGQSLTLIATANQGSEATYESGFVIDKFPISRPNLTFSTLTVSNMSPEDSSIYLCSVANEGGPGNTIYFGEGSWLTVV.

The rearrangement uses TRBV3-1 (or the pseudogene TRBV3-2) and TRBJ1-2, with D tentatively TRBD1 (5 bases). This CDR3 has 13 amino acids. Trimming pared 8 bases from V and 5 bases from J, leaving 15 bases between. Germline V gene sequence: CDR1 LGHDT, CDR2 YNNKEL (reference sequence). CDR3 in DNA: TGTGCCAGCCACGATACAGGTGGATATGGCTACACCTTC. This encodes CASHDTGGYGYTF.

This chain links TRBV21-1 with TRBJ1-5; the DNA was not used to check the table's D call, TRBD1. TRBV21-1 is an annotated pseudogene. CDR3 length equals 13 residues. The CDR3 DNA sequence: TGTGCCAGCAGCCGGCGACAGAATCAGCCCCAGCATTTT. It yields the protein CASSRRQNQPQHF.

The V and J genes are TRBV7-9 and TRBJ2-1; perhaps TRBD2 as D (6 bases). CDR1 and CDR2 (germline): SEHNR, FQNEAQ (reference sequence). The CDR3 runs 13 residues. V lost 1 base and J lost 10, with 11 bases in between. The CDR3 here is CASSLVSGVEQFF. In DNA form, the CDR3 reads TGTGCCAGCAGCTTAGTCTCGGGGGTGGAGCAGTTCTTC.

The V and J genes are TRBV7-9 and TRBJ2-5; TRBD1 agrees at 8 bases. CDR3 length: 14 amino acids. Germline-derived CDR1 and CDR2 are SEHNR and FQNEAQ (reference sequence). V shed 3 bases and J 4 bases; nucleotides not matched to a gene: 4. Here the CDR3 DNA reads TGTGCCAGCAGCTTGCCCGGACAGGGAGAGACCCAGTACTTC. Translation: CASSLPGQGETQYF.

V gene TRBV5-1 combines with J gene TRBJ2-7, with D possibly being TRBD1 (6 bases). V was shortened by 0 bases and J by 0 bases, with 10 bases between the two germline ends. CDR1 is SGHRS, CDR2 YFSETQ, per germline. The length of the CDR3 is 15 residues. The CDR3 nucleotides read TGCGCCAGCAGCTTGGGTGGGACAACCTCCTACGAGCAGTACTTC. It translates to CASSLGGTTSYEQYF. Full variable domain (rest looked up from reference TRBV5-1 and TRBJ2-7): KAGVTQTPRYLIKTRGQQVTLSCSPISGHRSVSWYQQTPGQGLQFLFEYFSETQRNKGNFPGRFSGRQFSNSRSEMNVSTLELGDSALYLCASSLGGTTSYEQYFGPGTRLTVT.